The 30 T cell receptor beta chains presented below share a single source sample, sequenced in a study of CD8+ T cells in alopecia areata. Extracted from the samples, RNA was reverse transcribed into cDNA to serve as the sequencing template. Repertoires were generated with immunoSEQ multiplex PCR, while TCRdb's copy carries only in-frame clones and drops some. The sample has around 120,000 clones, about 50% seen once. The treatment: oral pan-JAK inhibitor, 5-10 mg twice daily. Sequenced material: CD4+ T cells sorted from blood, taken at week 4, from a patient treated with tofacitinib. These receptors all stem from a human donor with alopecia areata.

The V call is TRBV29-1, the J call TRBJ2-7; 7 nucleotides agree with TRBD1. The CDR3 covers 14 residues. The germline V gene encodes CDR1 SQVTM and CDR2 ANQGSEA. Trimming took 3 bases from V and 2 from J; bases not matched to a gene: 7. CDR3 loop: CSVDGPGGAYEQYF. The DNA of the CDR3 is TGCAGCGTTGATGGCCCAGGGGGAGCCTACGAGCAGTACTTC.

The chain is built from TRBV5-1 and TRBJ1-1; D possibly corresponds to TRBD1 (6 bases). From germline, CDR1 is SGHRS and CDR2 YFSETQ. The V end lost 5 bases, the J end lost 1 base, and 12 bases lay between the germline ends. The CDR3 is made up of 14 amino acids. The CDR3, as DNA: TGCGCCAGCAGTCGACAGGATAAGAACACTGAAGCTTTCTTT. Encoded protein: CASSRQDKNTEAFF.

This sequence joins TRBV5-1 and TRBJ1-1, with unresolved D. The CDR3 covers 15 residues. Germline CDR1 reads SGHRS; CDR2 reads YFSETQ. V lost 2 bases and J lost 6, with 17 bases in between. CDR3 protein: CASSLFEGSYPEAFF. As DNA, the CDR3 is TGCGCCAGCAGCTTATTTGAGGGCAGCTACCCTGAAGCTTTCTTT.

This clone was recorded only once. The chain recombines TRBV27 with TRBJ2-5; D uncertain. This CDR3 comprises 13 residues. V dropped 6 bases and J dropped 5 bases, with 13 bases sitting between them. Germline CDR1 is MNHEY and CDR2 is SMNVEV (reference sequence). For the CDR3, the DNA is TGTGCCAGCAGACCGCTAACGGGCGAGACCCAGTACTTC. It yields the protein CASRPLTGETQYF.

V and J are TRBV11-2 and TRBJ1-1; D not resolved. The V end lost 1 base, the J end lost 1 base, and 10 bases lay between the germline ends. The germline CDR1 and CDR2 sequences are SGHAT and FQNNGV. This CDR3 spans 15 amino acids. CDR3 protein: CASSLAASANTEAFF. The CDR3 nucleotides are TGTGCCAGCAGCTTAGCGGCGAGCGCGAACACTGAAGCTTTCTTT.

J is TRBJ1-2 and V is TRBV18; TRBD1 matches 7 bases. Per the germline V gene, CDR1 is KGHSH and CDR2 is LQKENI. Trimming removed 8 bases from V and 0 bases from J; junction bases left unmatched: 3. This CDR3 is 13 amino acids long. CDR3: CASHDRANYGYTF. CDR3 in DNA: TGTGCCAGCCACGACAGGGCTAACTATGGCTACACCTTC.

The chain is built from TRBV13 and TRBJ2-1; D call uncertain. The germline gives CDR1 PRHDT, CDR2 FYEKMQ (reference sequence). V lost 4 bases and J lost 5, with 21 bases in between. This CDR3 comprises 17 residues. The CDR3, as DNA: TGTGCCAGCAGCTCCGGTGCGTTGGGAAGCGTACACAATGAGCAGTTCTTC. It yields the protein CASSSGALGSVHNEQFF.

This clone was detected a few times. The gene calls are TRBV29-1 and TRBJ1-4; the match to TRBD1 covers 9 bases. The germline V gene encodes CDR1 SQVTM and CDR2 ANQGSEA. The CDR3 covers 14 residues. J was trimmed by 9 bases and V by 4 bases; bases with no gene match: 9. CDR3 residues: CSVADGTGIQKLFF. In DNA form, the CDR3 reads TGCAGCGTTGCTGACGGGACAGGGATTCAAAAACTGTTTTTT.

In DNA form, the CDR3 reads TGTGCCAGCAGCCCGGTCCGCGGTTTTGGGGCCAACGTCCTGACTTTC. Amino acids: CASSPVRGFGANVLTF. The chain combines TRBV11-2 with TRBJ2-6; D remains ambiguous. CDR1 SGHAT and CDR2 FQNNGV come from the germline V gene. This CDR3 spans 16 amino acids. Trimming removed 5 bases at V and 3 bases at J, with 14 bases between.

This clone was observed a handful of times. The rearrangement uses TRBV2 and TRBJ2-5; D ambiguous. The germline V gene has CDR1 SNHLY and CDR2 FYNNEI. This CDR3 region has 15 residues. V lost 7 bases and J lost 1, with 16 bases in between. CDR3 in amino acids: CASMSRQVGQETQYF. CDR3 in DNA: TGTGCCAGCATGAGTAGACAAGTGGGCCAAGAGACCCAGTACTTC.

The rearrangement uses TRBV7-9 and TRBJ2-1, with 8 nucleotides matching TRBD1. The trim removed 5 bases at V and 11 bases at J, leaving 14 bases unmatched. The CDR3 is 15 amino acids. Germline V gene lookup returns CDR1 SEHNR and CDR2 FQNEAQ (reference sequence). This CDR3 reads CASSNRQGIQVKQFF. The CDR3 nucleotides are TGTGCCAGCAGCAACCGACAGGGGATACAGGTCAAGCAGTTCTTC.

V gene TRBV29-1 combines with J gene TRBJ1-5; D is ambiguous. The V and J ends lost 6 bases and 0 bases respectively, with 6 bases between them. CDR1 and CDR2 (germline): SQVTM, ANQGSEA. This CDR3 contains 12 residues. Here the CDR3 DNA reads TGCAGCGTCCAGACTAGCAATCAGCCCCAGCATTTT. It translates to CSVQTSNQPQHF.

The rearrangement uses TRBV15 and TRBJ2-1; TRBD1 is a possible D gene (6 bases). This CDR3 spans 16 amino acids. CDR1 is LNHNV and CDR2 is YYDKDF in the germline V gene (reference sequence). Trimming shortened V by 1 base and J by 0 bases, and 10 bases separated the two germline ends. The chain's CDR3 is CATSRVRGSSYNEQFF. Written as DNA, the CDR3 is TGTGCCACCAGCAGAGTGAGGGGGAGCTCCTACAATGAGCAGTTCTTC.

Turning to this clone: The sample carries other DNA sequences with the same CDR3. In DNA, the CDR3 is TGTGCCAGCAGCTTGAACTACGAGCAGTACTTC. This encodes CASSLNYEQYF. The chain joins TRBV5-6 to TRBJ2-7; no clear D. The CDR3 is 11 amino acids. Germline values: CDR1 SGHDT, CDR2 YYEEEE. The V gene lost 1 base and the J gene lost 3 bases, with 2 bases spanning the gap.

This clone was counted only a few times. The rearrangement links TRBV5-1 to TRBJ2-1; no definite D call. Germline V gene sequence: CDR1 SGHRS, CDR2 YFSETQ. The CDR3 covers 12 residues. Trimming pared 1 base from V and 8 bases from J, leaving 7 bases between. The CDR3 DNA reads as TGCGCCAGCAGCTTGCCCGAGGATGAGCAGTTCTTC. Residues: CASSLPEDEQFF.

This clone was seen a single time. The CDR3 reads CASSLHRGGTYEQYF. DNA of the CDR3: TGTGCCAGCAGCTTACACCGAGGGGGAACCTACGAGCAGTACTTC. The chain uses TRBV11-1 and TRBJ2-7; possible D gene TRBD1, 6 bases. This CDR3 has 15 residues. Germline V gene sequence: CDR1 SGHAT, CDR2 FQDESV (reference sequence). Trimming cost V 2 bases and J 2 bases, with 13 bases left between them.

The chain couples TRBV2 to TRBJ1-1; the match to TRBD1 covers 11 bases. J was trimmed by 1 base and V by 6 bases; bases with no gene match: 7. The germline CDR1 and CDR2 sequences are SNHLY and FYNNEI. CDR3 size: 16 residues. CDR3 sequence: CASSSDRGRPNTEAFF. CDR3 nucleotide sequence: TGTGCCAGCAGCTCGGACAGGGGGCGGCCGAACACTGAAGCTTTCTTT. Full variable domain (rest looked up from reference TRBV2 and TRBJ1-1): EPEVTQTPSHQVTQMGQEVILRCVPISNHLYFYWYRQILGQKVEFLVSFYNNEISEKSEIFDDQFSVERPDGSNFTLKIRSTKLEDSAMYFCASSSDRGRPNTEAFFGQGTRLTVV.

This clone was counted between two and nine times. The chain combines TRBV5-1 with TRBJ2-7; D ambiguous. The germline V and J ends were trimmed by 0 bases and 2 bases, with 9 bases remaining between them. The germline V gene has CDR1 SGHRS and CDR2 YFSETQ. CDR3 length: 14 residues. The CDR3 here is CASSLAQPAYEQYF. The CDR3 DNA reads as TGCGCCAGCAGCTTGGCTCAGCCAGCCTACGAGCAGTACTTC.

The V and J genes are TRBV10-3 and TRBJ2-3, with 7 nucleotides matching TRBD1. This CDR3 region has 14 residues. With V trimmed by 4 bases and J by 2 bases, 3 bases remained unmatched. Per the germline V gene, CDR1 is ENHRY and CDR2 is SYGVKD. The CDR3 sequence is CAISGGQNTDTQYF. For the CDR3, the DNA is TGTGCCATCAGTGGGGGACAGAACACAGATACGCAGTATTTT.

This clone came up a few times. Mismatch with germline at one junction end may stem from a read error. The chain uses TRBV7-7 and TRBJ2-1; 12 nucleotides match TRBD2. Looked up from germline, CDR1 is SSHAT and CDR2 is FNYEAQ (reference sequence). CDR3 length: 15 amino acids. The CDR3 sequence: CASSPLAGGIDEQFF. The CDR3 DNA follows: TGTGCTAGCAGCCCTCTAGCGGGAGGGATCGATGAGCAGTTCTTC.

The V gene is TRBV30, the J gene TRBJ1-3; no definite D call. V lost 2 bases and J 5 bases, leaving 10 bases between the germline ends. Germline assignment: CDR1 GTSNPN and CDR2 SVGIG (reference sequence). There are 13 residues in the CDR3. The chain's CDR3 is CAWSPEPRNTIYF. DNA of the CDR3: TGTGCCTGGAGTCCAGAGCCCCGAAACACCATATATTTT.

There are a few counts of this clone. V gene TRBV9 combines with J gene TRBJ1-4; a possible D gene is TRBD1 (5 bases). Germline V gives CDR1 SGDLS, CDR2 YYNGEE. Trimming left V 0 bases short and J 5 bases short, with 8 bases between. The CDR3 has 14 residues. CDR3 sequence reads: CASSVEGINEKLFF. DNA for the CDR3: TGTGCCAGCAGCGTAGAGGGGATCAATGAAAAACTGTTTTTT. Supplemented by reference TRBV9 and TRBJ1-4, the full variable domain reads DSGVTQTPKHLITATGQRVTLRCSPRSGDLSVYWYQQSLDQGLQFLIQYYNGEERAKGNILERFSAQQFPDLHSELNLSSLELGDSALYFCASSVEGINEKLFFGSGTQLSVL.

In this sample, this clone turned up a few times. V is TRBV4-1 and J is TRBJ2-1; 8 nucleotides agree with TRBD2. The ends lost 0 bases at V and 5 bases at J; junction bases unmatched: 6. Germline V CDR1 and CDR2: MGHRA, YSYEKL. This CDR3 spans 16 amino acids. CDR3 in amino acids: CASSQDGAGVNNEQFF. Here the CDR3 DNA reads TGCGCCAGCAGCCAAGATGGAGCGGGAGTGAACAATGAGCAGTTCTTC.

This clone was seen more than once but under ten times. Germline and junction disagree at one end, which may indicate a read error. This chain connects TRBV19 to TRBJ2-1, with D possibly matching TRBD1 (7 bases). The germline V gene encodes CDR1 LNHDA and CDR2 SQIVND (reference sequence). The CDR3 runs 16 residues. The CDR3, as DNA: TGTGCCAGTAGTCCCCAGGAGGGGGCATCCTCCAATGAGCAGTTCTTC. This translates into CASSPQEGASSNEQFF.

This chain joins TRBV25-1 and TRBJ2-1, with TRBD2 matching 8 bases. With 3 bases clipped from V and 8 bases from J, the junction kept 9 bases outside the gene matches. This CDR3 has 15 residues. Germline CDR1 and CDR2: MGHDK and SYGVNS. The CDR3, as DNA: TGTGCCAGCAGTGATACGAAGCGGGAGAAGGATGAGCAGTTCTTC. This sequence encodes CASSDTKREKDEQFF. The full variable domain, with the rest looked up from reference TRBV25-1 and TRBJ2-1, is EADIYQTPRYLVIGTGKKITLECSQTMGHDKMYWYQQDPGMELHLIHYSYGVNSTEKGDLSSESTVSRIRTEHFPLTLESARPSHTSQYLCASSDTKREKDEQFFGPGTRLTVL.

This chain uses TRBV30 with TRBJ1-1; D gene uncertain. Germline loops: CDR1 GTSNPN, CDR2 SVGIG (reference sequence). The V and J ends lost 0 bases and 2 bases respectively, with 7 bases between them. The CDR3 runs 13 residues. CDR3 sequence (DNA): TGTGCCTGGAGTGTTGGGGTAAACACTGAAGCTTTCTTT. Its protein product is CAWSVGVNTEAFF.

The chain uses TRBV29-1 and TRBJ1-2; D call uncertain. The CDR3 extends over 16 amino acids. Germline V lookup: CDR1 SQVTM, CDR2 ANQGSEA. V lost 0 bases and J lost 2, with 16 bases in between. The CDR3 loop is CSVEDQRTAFNYGYTF. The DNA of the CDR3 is TGCAGCGTTGAAGATCAAAGGACCGCTTTCAACTATGGCTACACCTTC.

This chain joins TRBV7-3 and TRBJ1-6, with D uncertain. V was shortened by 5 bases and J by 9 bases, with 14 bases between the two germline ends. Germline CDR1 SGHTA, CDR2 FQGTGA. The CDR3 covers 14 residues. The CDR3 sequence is CASSHGSLGSPLHF. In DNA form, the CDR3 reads TGTGCCAGCAGCCACGGGTCTTTGGGTTCACCCCTCCACTTT.

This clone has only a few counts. The CDR3 region is CASSLSGYEQYF. The CDR3 DNA follows: TGTGCCAGCAGCCTCTCAGGCTACGAGCAGTACTTC. V and J are TRBV7-9 and TRBJ2-7; D remains ambiguous. V lost 5 bases to trimming and J lost 3 bases, with 8 bases between them. This CDR3 has 12 residues. Germline CDR1 is SEHNR and CDR2 is FQNEAQ (reference sequence).

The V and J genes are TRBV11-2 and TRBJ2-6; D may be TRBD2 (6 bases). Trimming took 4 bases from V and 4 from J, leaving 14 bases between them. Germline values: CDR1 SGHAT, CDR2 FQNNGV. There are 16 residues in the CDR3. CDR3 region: CASSSPGGSGANVLTF. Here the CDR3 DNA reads TGTGCCAGCAGCTCACCTGGGGGGAGCGGGGCCAACGTCCTGACTTTC.